A selection of T cell receptor beta chains follows, all from one sample in a study of blood T cell repertoires in COVID-19. Clones were sequenced by immunoSEQ multiplex PCR, and TCRdb holds only the in-frame ones, with some missing. The sample includes some 86,000 clones, 91% seen only once; the top ten take approximately 2.3%. Sequences were obtained from peripheral blood. These receptors originate from a human donor with active COVID-19. The donor label of this sample is uncertain. CDR3s include the opening cysteine and the closing phenylalanine or tryptophan. The D gene is left open where the match is weak. Only part of the rows carry a size: once, few, many, or a class if the clone is expanded.

TRBV5-1	.	.	TRBJ1-1	TGCGCCAGCAGCTTGGGTGCGTGGGGAGGTGGCACTGAAGCTTTCTTT	CASSLGAWGGGTEAFF
TRBV5-6	.	.	TRBJ1-1	TGTGCCAGCAGCGCAGGACAGATGAACACTGAAGCTTTCTTT	CASSAGQMNTEAFF
TRBV5-1	.	TRBD2	TRBJ2-5	TGCGCCAGCAGCTTGGATGGTAGCGGGGGGAACCAGTACTTC	CASSLDGSGGNQYF
TRBV10-1	few	TRBD1	TRBJ1-5	TGCGCCAGCAGTTCAAGGGACAGAAGTAGCAATCAGCCCCAGCATTTT	CASSSRDRSSNQPQHF
TRBV6-4	few	TRBD2	TRBJ2-3	TGTGCCAGCAGTGAGACTAGCGGGGGGGCAGATACGCAGTATTTT	CASSETSGGADTQYF
TRBV4-3	.	TRBD1	TRBJ2-2	TGCGCCAGCAGCCAATCACGACAGGGATGGGGGAACACCGGGGAGCTGTTTTTT	CASSQSRQGWGNTGELFF
TRBV19	.	.	TRBJ2-1	TGTGCCAGTAGTCCTGGGACTCCTGGGCGTGAGCAGTTCTTC	CASSPGTPGREQFF
TRBV24-1	.	.	TRBJ1-1	TGTGCCACCAGTGATTTGCGGAGAGGGCAGAGGGACACTGAAGCTTTCTTT	CATSDLRRGQRDTEAFF
TRBV6-1	.	TRBD1	TRBJ2-2	TGTGCCAGCAGTGTACGGACAGGGACGAACACCGGGGAGCTGTTTTTT	CASSVRTGTNTGELFF
TRBV2	.	TRBD1	TRBJ1-2	TGTGCCAGCAGTGGGGACAGAACCTATGGCTACACCTTC	CASSGDRTYGYTF
TRBV6-2/TRBV6-3	.	.	TRBJ2-2	TGTGCCAGCAGCCCCGACAGCCCCGCCGGGGAGCTGTTTTTT	CASSPDSPAGELFF
TRBV5-1	.	.	TRBJ2-5	TGCGCCAGCAGCCCCTCGTGGGGAGCACGTTGGTACTTC	CASSPSWGARWYF
TRBV19	.	TRBD1	TRBJ2-7	TGTGCCAGTAGTATAGGGGCAGGGGGCCCCTACGAGCAGTACTTC	CASSIGAGGPYEQYF
TRBV19	.	TRBD2	TRBJ2-4	TGTGCCAGTAGTATAGCCCCCCCGGGGGGGGCGATGGACATTCAGTACTTC	CASSIAPPGGAMDIQYF
TRBV2	.	.	TRBJ2-5	TGTGCCGGCCGTGAAGGGGCCAGCGAGACCCAGTACTTC	CAGREGASETQYF
TRBV5-4	.	.	TRBJ2-1	TGTGCCAGCAGCTTGGTAGGGCGGGGGCCCCAGGAACCTATTTTCTTC	CASSLVGRGPQEPIFF
TRBV5-1	once	TRBD1	TRBJ2-2	TGCGCCAGCAGCTTGACAGGGGTACAGAACACCGGGGAGCTGTTTTTT	CASSLTGVQNTGELFF
TRBV9	.	.	TRBJ2-1	TGTGCCAGCAGCGTCTACAACCAACAGTACAATGAGCAGTTCTTC	CASSVYNQQYNEQFF
TRBV21-1	.	.	TRBJ2-7	TGTGCCAGCAGCAAAGATGAGGGCTCGGGAGAATACGAGCAGTACTTC	CASSKDEGSGEYEQYF
TRBV5-8	.	TRBD2	TRBJ2-1	TGTGCCAGCAGCCCCCTCGGGACTAGCGGGGGGGCTTCGTTCACTGAGCAGTTCTTC	CASSPLGTSGGASFTEQFF